Shown below are 26 T cell receptor beta chains from a single sample sequenced in a study of early T cells in non-severe SARS-CoV-2 infection. TCRdb re-called the 5' RACE reads with MiXCR, one entry per CDR3 protein. The sample includes tens of thousands of distinct CDR3 sequences, more than 12% seen only once; the top ten take 3% to 4.5%. The source was whole blood, collected at baseline. The receptor source for this set is an adult who was a healthcare worker with PCR-confirmed SARS-CoV-2 infection or an uninfected control (not recorded which).

This clonotype occurred a few times. The chain has TRBV28 and TRBJ1-1; 8 nucleotides match TRBD1. The V gene's germline CDR1 is MDHEN and CDR2 SYDVKM. This CDR3 comprises 14 residues. Trimming at V came to 3 bases and at J to 4 bases, leaving 4 bases not matched to a gene. The CDR3 loop is CASSFHRGSTEAFF. Written as DNA, the CDR3 is TGTGCCAGCAGTTTTCACAGGGGGAGCACTGAAGCTTTCTTT. Variable domain in full (rest from reference TRBV28 and TRBJ1-1): DVKVTQSSRYLVKRTGEKVFLECVQDMDHENMFWYRQDPGLGLRLIYFSYDVKMKEKGDIPEGYSVSREKKERFSLILESASTNQTSMYLCASSFHRGSTEAFFGQGTRLTVV.

This clonotype occurred a few times. The J gene is TRBJ2-7, the V gene TRBV21-1. TRBV21-1 is annotated as a pseudogene. CDR3 length: 13 residues. Here the CDR3 DNA reads TGTGCCAGCAGCAGTCGGGGTATCAACGAGCAGTACTTC. Its translation is CASSSRGINEQYF.

This clonotype was detected ten times or more. This sequence joins TRBV5-1 and TRBJ2-5; 11 nucleotides line up with TRBD2. This CDR3 is built from 17 residues. Germline values: CDR1 SGHRS, CDR2 YFSETQ. Trimming removed 0 bases from V and 5 bases from J; junction bases left unmatched: 9. CDR3 coding DNA: TGCGCCAGCAGCTTGGCTAGCGGGAGGAGTGTGGGTGAGACCCAGTACTTC. It yields the protein CASSLASGRSVGETQYF. The complete variable domain, with remaining parts taken from reference TRBV5-1 and TRBJ2-5, reads KAGVTQTPRYLIKTRGQQVTLSCSPISGHRSVSWYQQTPGQGLQFLFEYFSETQRNKGNFPGRFSGRQFSNSRSEMNVSTLELGDSALYLCASSLASGRSVGETQYFGPGTRLLVL.

Many counts were recorded for this clonotype. The chain employs TRBV4-2 and TRBJ2-3, with TRBD2 matching 14 bases. Unmatched junction bases numbered 4, after V lost 1 base and J lost 1 base. Germline V gene sequence: CDR1 LGHNA, CDR2 YNFKEQ. The CDR3 consists of 18 residues. CDR3 sequence reads: CASSQGLAGGPGTDTQYF. CDR3 DNA sequence: TGTGCCAGCAGCCAAGGACTAGCGGGAGGGCCAGGCACAGATACGCAGTATTTT.

The chain links TRBV6-2 or TRBV6-3 to TRBJ2-1, with 10 bases identical to TRBD2. Per germline, CDR1 MNHEY and CDR2 SVGEGT. This CDR3 comprises 15 residues. The V and J ends lost 5 bases and 8 bases, in that order; junction bases with no gene match: 9. CDR3 amino acids: CASSRLAGVTDEQFF. CDR3 coding DNA: TGTGCCAGCAGTAGACTAGCGGGCGTGACGGATGAGCAGTTCTTC.

The chain is built from TRBV6-1 and TRBJ2-7; 9 positions match TRBD1. The CDR3 consists of 14 residues. CDR1 is MNHNS and CDR2 is SASEGT in the germline V gene. V lost 7 bases and J lost 1; bases outside the gene matches: 5. In DNA form, the CDR3 reads TGTGCCAGCAAGGCAGGACAGGGGTCCTACGAGCAGTACTTC. Translating gives CASKAGQGSYEQYF.

The chain joins TRBV7-8 to TRBJ2-3, with D possibly TRBD2 on 5 matching bases. The ends were cut back, 1 base at V and 4 bases at J, with 15 bases in the middle. Looked up from germline, CDR1 is SGHVS and CDR2 is FQNEAQ. The CDR3 runs to 16 residues. In DNA form, the CDR3 reads TGTGCCAGCAGCTTAGATTGGCTAGCAGCGGCAGATACGCAGTATTTT. Protein: CASSLDWLAAADTQYF.

This clonotype was found many times. The rearrangement joins TRBV7-2 to TRBJ2-1; D may correspond to TRBD1 or TRBD2 (5 bases each). Looked up from germline, CDR1 is SGHTA and CDR2 is FQGNSA. V was pared by 5 bases and J by 5 bases, with 16 bases between. The CDR3 is 15 amino acids. CDR3: CASSPGTGNHNEQFF. CDR3 bases: TGTGCCAGCAGCCCGGGGACGGGAAACCACAATGAGCAGTTCTTC.

This clonotype was seen a few times. This chain joins TRBV7-2 and TRBJ2-1, with D possibly being TRBD2 (6 bases). Germline V gene lookup returns CDR1 SGHTA and CDR2 FQGNSA. V was clipped by 5 bases and J by 7 bases, with 18 bases between them. The CDR3 runs 15 residues. The CDR3 DNA is TGTGCCAGCAGCGCCGGGACTCAGTCTCGGAATGAGCAGTTCTTC. Residues: CASSAGTQSRNEQFF.

The sample holds many counts of this clonotype. The gene calls are TRBV7-2 and TRBJ1-5; no reliable D call. Germline assignment: CDR1 SGHTA and CDR2 FQGNSA. The CDR3 runs 15 residues. The ends were cut back, 3 bases at V and 3 bases at J, with 12 bases in the middle. The CDR3 protein is CASSFSSHSNQPQHF. CDR3 DNA sequence: TGTGCCAGCAGCTTCTCCAGCCACTCCAATCAGCCCCAGCATTTT.

The gene calls are TRBV29-1 and TRBJ1-4, with D uncertain. The CDR3 consists of 14 residues. Trimming shortened V by 5 bases and J by 4 bases, and 14 bases separated the two germline ends. Germline V CDR1 and CDR2: SQVTM, ANQGSEA. Written as DNA, the CDR3 is TGCAGCGTTTCCGACTGGACCAGTAATGAAAAACTGTTTTTT. Protein product: CSVSDWTSNEKLFF.

This rearrangement joins TRBV2 to TRBJ2-1; D unresolved. Deletions cut 3 bases from V and 4 bases from J, with 4 bases between. Per germline, CDR1 SNHLY and CDR2 FYNNEI. This CDR3 is 12 amino acids long. CDR3 sequence: CASSDQYNEQFF. The CDR3 bases are TGTGCCAGCAGTGACCAATACAATGAGCAGTTCTTC. The variable domain in full, completed from reference TRBV2 and TRBJ2-1, reads EPEVTQTPSHQVTQMGQEVILRCVPISNHLYFYWYRQILGQKVEFLVSFYNNEISEKSEIFDDQFSVERPDGSNFTLKIRSTKLEDSAMYFCASSDQYNEQFFGPGTRLTVL.

This clonotype was observed a handful of times. The rearrangement links TRBV19 to TRBJ2-1; possibly TRBD1 for D (6 bases). Looked up from germline, CDR1 is LNHDA and CDR2 is SQIVND (reference sequence). CDR3 size: 15 residues. Trimming shortened V by 0 bases and J by 7 bases, and 13 bases separated the two germline ends. In nucleotides, the CDR3 is TGTGCCAGTAGTATAGATACAGGGACCCTAAATGAGCAGTTCTTC. Its protein is CASSIDTGTLNEQFF. Complete variable domain (other parts from reference TRBV19 and TRBJ2-1): DGGITQSPKYLFRKEGQNVTLSCEQNLNHDAMYWYRQDPGQGLRLIYYSQIVNDFQKGDIAEGYSVSREKKESFPLTVTSAQKNPTAFYLCASSIDTGTLNEQFFGPGTRLTVL.

This clonotype was seen at least ten times. The chain links TRBV11-1 to TRBJ2-7; 13 nucleotides align to TRBD2. V shed 10 bases and J 5 bases; nucleotides not matched to a gene: 8. CDR3 size: 14 residues. CDR1 and CDR2 from the germline V gene are SGHAT and FQDESV (reference sequence). The DNA for the CDR3 is TGTGCCACCTCGATCGGGACTAGCGGGGACGAGCAGTACTTC. It yields the protein CATSIGTSGDEQYF.

The V and J genes are TRBV28 and TRBJ1-4; tentatively, D is TRBD1 (5 bases). V dropped 7 bases and J dropped 10 bases, with 10 bases sitting between them. The CDR3 contains 11 residues. Germline CDR1 and CDR2: MDHEN and SYDVKM. Written as DNA, the CDR3 is TGTGCCAGCATCTGGGGGGGAAAACTGTTTTTT. Protein sequence: CASIWGGKLFF. Together with reference TRBV28 and TRBJ1-4, the CDR3 gives the full variable domain: DVKVTQSSRYLVKRTGEKVFLECVQDMDHENMFWYRQDPGLGLRLIYFSYDVKMKEKGDIPEGYSVSREKKERFSLILESASTNQTSMYLCASIWGGKLFFGSGTQLSVL.

The V gene is TRBV13, the J gene TRBJ2-5; D is uncertain. The CDR3 is 13 amino acids. Trimming removed 6 bases at V and 2 bases at J, with 10 bases between. Looked up from germline, CDR1 is PRHDT and CDR2 is FYEKMQ (reference sequence). As DNA, the CDR3 is TGTGCCAGCAGGACCGGTGCGCAAGAGACCCAGTACTTC. It translates to CASRTGAQETQYF. Drawing the rest from reference TRBV13 and TRBJ2-5, the complete variable domain is AAGVIQSPRHLIKEKRETATLKCYPIPRHDTVYWYQQGPGQDPQFLISFYEKMQSDKGSIPDRFSAQQFSDYHSELNMSSLELGDSALYFCASRTGAQETQYFGPGTRLLVL.

The chain is built from TRBV12-3 or TRBV12-4 and TRBJ2-1; TRBD2 is a possible D gene (6 bases). The CDR3 runs 20 residues. Deletions cut 7 bases from V and 4 bases from J, with 32 bases between. The CDR3 region has the DNA TGTGCCAGCACCGCGGACCACGACGGGAGTTCGGCATTTTATTACAATGAGCAGTTCTTC. Its translation: CASTADHDGSSAFYYNEQFF.

The chain joins TRBV30 to TRBJ1-1; D is ambiguous. Trimming removed 3 bases at V and 8 bases at J, with 7 bases between. In germline, CDR1 is GTSNPN, CDR2 SVGIG (reference sequence). The CDR3 is 10 amino acids. The CDR3 nucleotides are TGTGCCTGGAGGGACGGAGAAGCTTTCTTT. Protein sequence: CAWRDGEAFF.

The chain uses TRBV7-3 and TRBJ2-7; 8 nucleotides agree with TRBD1. CDR1 and CDR2 from the germline V gene are SGHTA and FQGTGA. The CDR3 is made up of 15 amino acids. With V trimmed by 4 bases and J by 3 bases, 8 bases remained unmatched. CDR3 protein: CASSWDQGAGYEQYF. The CDR3 nucleotides read TGTGCCAGCAGCTGGGACCAGGGGGCGGGCTACGAGCAGTACTTC.

This clonotype was detected ten times or more. The V gene is TRBV7-9, the J gene TRBJ2-7, with 11 bases aligning to TRBD1. Trimming cost V 6 bases and J 2 bases; bases outside gene matches: 9. Germline V gene lookup returns CDR1 SEHNR and CDR2 FQNEAQ (reference sequence). This CDR3 region has 16 residues. The CDR3: CASRPPSDRGPYEQYF. CDR3 DNA sequence: TGTGCCAGCAGACCCCCCTCGGACAGGGGGCCCTACGAGCAGTACTTC.

Only a few counts were recorded for this clonotype. The J gene is TRBJ2-5, the V gene TRBV5-1; D gene ambiguous. Germline V gene sequence: CDR1 SGHRS, CDR2 YFSETQ. The CDR3 consists of 11 residues. V was cut by 7 bases and J by 2 bases, with 6 bases left in between. CDR3 DNA: TGCGCCAGCCGAGAACAAGAGACCCAGTACTTC. Residues: CASREQETQYF.

This chain joins TRBV9 and TRBJ2-7; 10 positions match TRBD2. The V segment lost 4 bases and the J segment 5 bases; nucleotides outside the gene matches: 6. The germline V gene has CDR1 SGDLS and CDR2 YYNGEE. CDR3 length: 14 residues. The DNA of the CDR3 is TGTGCCAGCAGCTCACTAGCGGGACTCGACGAGCAGTACTTC. Translated, it gives CASSSLAGLDEQYF.

This clonotype was found a few times. This may arise from a read error, as a much more abundant clone is one base away. The genes are TRBV20-1 and TRBJ2-5, with D perhaps TRBD2 (5 bases). Germline V gene sequence: CDR1 DFQATT, CDR2 SNEGSKA (reference sequence). This CDR3 has 15 residues. The CDR3: CSARVPSTYHETQYF. DNA of the CDR3: TGCAGTGCTAGAGTACCTAGCACGTACCATGAGACCCAGTACTTC.

This clonotype was observed a few times. The chain has TRBV7-9 and TRBJ1-1; D gene unclear. CDR3 size: 13 residues. Trimming removed 2 bases from V and 5 bases from J, with 9 bases in between. In germline, CDR1 is SEHNR, CDR2 FQNEAQ (reference sequence). Here the CDR3 DNA reads TGTGCCAGCAGCTTACAAGTGGGAACTGAAGCTTTCTTT. The encoded protein is CASSLQVGTEAFF.

The CDR3 loop reads CASSLGRGTNEKLFF. The CDR3 bases are TGCGCCAGCAGCTTGGGTCGGGGAACTAATGAAAAACTGTTTTTT. The chain recombines TRBV5-1 with TRBJ1-4; no clear D gene. With 0 bases removed from V and 1 base from J, the gap between germline ends came to 7 bases. The CDR3 contains 15 residues. Germline V gives CDR1 SGHRS, CDR2 YFSETQ.

There are a few counts of this clonotype. This sequence joins TRBV2 and TRBJ2-1; 9 bases agree with TRBD2. The trim removed 6 bases at V and 7 bases at J, leaving 10 bases unmatched. This CDR3 has 15 residues. Per the germline V gene, CDR1 is SNHLY and CDR2 is FYNNEI. CDR3 protein: CASRSPGTSPNEQFF. CDR3 bases: TGTGCCAGCAGGAGTCCCGGGACTAGCCCGAATGAGCAGTTCTTC.